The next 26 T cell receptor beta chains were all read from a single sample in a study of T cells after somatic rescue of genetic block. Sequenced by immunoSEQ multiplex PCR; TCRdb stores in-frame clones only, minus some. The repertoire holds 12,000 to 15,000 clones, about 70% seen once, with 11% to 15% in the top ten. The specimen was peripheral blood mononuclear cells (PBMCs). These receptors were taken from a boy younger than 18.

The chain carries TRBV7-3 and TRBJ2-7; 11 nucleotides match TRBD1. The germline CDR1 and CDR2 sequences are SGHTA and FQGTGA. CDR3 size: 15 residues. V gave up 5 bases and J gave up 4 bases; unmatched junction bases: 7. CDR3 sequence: CASSLAGTGGYEQYF. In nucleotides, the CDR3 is TGTGCCAGCAGCCTCGCCGGGACAGGGGGGTACGAGCAGTACTTC.

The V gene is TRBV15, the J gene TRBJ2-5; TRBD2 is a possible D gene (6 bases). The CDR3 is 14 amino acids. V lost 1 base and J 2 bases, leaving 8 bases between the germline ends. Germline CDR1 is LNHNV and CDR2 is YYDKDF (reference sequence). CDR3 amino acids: CATSRVAGQETQYF. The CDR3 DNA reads TGTGCCACCAGCAGAGTTGCGGGGCAAGAGACCCAGTACTTC.

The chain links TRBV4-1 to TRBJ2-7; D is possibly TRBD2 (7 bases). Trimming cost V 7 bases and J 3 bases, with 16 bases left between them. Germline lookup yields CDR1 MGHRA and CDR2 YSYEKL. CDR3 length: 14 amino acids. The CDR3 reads CASNNGRGGYEQYF. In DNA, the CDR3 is TGCGCCAGCAACAACGGAAGGGGGGGCTACGAGCAGTACTTC.

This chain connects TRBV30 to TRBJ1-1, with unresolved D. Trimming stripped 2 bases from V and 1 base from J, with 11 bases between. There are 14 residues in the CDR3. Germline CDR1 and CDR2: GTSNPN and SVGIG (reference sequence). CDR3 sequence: CAWSLPHTNTEAFF. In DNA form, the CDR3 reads TGTGCCTGGAGTTTGCCGCATACGAACACTGAAGCTTTCTTT.

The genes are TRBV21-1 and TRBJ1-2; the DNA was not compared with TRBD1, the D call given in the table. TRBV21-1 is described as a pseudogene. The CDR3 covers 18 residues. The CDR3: CASSKAGTGAFINYGYTF. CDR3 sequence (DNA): TGTGCCAGCAGCAAAGCGGGGACAGGGGCCTTCATCAACTATGGCTACACCTTC.

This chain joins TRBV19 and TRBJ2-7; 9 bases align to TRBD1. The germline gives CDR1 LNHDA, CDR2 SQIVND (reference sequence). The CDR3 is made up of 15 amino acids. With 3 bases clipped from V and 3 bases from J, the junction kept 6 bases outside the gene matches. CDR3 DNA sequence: TGTGCCAGTAGTATTGGTGGGACAGGGTTCTACGAGCAGTACTTC. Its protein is CASSIGGTGFYEQYF.

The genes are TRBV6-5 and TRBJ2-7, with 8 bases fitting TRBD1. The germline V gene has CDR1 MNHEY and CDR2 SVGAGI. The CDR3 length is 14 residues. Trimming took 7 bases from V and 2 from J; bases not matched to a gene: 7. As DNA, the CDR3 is TGTGCCAGCAACCAGGGGGCGCGTCCCTACGAGCAGTACTTC. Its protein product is CASNQGARPYEQYF.

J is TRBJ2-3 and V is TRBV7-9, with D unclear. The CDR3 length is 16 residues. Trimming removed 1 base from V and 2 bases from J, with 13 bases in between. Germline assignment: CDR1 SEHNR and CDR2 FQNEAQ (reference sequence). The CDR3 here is CASSLGVLENTDTQYF. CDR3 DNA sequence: TGTGCCAGCAGCTTAGGTGTCTTGGAAAACACAGATACGCAGTATTTT.

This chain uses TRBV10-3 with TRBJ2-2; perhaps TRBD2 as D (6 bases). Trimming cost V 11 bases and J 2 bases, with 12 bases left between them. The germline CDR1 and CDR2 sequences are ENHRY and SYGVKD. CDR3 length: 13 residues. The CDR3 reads CAGRDFNTGELFF. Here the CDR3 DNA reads TGTGCCGGCCGGGACTTTAACACCGGGGAGCTGTTTTTT.

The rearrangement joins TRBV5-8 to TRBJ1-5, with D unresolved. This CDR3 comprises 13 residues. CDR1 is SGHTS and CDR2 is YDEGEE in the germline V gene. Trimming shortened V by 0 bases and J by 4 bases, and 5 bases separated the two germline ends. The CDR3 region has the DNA TGTGCCAGCAGCTTGGGGCAGAATCAGCCCCAGCATTTT. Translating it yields CASSLGQNQPQHF.

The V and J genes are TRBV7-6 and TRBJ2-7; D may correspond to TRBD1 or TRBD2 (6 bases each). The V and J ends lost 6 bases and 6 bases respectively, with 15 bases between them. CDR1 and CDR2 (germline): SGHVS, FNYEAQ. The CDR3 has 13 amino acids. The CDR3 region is CASSYVQGLEQYF. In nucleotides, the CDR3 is TGTGCCAGCAGTTATGTACAGGGACTCGAGCAGTACTTC.

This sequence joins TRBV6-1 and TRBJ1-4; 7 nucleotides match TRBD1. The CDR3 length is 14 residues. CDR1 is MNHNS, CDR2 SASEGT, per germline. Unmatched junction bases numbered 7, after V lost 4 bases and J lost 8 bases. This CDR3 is CASSAGTASEKLFF. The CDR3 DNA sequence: TGTGCCAGCAGTGCCGGGACAGCATCGGAAAAACTGTTTTTT.

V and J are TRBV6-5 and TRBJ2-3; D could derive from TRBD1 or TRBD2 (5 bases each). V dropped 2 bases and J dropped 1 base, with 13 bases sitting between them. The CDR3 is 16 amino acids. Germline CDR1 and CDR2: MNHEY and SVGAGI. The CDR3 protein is CASSYLWDPRTDTQYF. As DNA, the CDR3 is TGTGCCAGCAGTTACCTGTGGGACCCCCGCACAGATACGCAGTATTTT.

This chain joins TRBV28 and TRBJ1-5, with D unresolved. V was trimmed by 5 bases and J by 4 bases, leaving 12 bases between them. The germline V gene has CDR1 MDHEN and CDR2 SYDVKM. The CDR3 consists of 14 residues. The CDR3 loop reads CASSNFIGNQPQHF. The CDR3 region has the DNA TGTGCCAGCAGTAATTTTATAGGAAATCAGCCCCAGCATTTT.

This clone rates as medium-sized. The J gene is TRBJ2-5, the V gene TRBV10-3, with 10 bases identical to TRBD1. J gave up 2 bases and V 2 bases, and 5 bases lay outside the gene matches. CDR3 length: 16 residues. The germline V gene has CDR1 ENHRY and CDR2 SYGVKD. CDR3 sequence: CAISEPPDRGQETQYF. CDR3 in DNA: TGTGCCATCAGTGAGCCGCCGGACAGGGGGCAAGAGACCCAGTACTTC.

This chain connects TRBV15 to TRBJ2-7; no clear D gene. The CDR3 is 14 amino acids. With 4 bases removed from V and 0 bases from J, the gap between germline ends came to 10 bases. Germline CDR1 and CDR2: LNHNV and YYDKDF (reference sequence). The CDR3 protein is CATSKDKISYEQYF. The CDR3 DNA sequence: TGTGCCACCAGCAAAGACAAGATCTCCTACGAGCAGTACTTC.

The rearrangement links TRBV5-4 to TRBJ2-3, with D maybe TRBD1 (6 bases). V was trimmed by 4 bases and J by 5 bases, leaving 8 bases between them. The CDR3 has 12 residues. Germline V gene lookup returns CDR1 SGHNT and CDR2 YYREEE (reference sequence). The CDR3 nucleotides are TGTGCCAGCAGCCTGGACAGAGATACGCAGTATTTT. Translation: CASSLDRDTQYF.

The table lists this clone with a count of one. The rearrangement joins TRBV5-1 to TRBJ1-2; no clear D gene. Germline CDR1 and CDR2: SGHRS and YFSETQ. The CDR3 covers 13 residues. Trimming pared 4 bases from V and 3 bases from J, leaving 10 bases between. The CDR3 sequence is CASSPGFYYGYTF. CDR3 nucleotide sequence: TGCGCCAGCAGCCCCGGATTTTACTATGGCTACACCTTC.

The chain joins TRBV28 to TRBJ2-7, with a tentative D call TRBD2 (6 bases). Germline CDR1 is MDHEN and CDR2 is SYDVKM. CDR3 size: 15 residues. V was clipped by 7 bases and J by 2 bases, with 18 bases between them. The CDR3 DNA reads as TGTGCCAGCATTCCGGGGGTTAGGTTAGCCTACGAGCAGTACTTC. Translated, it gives CASIPGVRLAYEQYF.

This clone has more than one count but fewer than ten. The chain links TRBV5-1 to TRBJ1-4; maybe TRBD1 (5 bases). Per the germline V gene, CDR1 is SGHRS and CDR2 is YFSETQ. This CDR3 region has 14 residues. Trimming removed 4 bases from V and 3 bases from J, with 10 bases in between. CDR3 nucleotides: TGCGCCAGCAGCCCCCAGGGTGCTAATGAAAAACTGTTTTTT. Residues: CASSPQGANEKLFF.

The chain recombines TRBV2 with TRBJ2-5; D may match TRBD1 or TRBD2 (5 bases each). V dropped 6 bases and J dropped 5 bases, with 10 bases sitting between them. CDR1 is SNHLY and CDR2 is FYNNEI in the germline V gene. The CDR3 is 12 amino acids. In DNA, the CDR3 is TGTGCCAGCAGGCCAGAGGGGGAGACCCAGTACTTC. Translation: CASRPEGETQYF.

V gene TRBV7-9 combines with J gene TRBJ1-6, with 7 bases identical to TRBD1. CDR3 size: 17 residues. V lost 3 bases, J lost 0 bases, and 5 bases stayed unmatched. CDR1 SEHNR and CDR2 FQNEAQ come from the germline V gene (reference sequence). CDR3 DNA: TGTGCCAGCAGCTTTGCGACAGGGAGCTCCTATAATTCACCCCTCCACTTT. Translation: CASSFATGSSYNSPLHF.

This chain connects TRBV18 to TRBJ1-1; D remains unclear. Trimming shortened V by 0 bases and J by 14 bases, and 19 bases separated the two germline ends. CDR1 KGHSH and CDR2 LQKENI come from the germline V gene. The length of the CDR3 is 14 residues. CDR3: CASSPPADKARLFF. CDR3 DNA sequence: TGTGCCAGCTCACCACCGGCCGACAAGGCCCGGCTGTTCTTT.

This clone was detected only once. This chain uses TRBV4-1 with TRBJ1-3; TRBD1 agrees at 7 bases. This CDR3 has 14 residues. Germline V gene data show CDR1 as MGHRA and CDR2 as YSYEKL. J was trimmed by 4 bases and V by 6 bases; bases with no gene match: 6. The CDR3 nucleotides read TGCGCCAGCAGGGGGTCGGGACAGGGAAACACCATATATTTT. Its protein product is CASRGSGQGNTIYF.

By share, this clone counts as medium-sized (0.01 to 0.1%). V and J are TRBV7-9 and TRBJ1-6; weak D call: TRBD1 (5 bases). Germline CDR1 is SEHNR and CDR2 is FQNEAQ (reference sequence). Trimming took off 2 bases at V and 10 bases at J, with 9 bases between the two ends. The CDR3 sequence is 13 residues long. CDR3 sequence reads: CASSLQGASPLHF. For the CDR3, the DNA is TGTGCCAGCAGCTTACAAGGGGCCTCACCCCTCCACTTT.

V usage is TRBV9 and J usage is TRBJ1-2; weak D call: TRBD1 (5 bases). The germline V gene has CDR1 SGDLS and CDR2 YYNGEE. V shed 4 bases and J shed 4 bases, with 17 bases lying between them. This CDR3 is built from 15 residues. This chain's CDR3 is CASSPRGGESYGYTF. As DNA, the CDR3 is TGTGCCAGCAGCCCCCGGGGGGGGGAATCCTATGGCTACACCTTC.